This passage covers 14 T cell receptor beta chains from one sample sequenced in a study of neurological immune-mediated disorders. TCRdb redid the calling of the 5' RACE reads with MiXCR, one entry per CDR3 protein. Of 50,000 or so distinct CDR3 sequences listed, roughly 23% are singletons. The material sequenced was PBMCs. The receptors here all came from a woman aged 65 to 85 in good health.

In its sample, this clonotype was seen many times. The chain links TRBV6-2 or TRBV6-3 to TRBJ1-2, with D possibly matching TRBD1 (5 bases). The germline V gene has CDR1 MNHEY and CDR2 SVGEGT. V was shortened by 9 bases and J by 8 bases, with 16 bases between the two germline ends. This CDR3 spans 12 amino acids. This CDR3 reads CASQVAGRGYTF. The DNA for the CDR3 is TGTGCCAGTCAAGTCGCGGGACGGGGCTACACCTTC.

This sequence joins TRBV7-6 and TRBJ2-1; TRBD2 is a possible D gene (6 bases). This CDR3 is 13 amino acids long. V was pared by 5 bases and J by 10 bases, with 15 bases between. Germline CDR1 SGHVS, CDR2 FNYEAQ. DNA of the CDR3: TGTGCCAGCAGCATAGGACTATCTCAAGAGCAGTTCTTC. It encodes CASSIGLSQEQFF.

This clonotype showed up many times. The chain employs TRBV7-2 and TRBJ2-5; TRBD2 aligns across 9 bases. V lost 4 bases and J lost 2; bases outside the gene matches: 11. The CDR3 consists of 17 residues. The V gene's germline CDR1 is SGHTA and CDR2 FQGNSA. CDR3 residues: CASSSQITSGSQETQYF. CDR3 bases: TGTGCCAGCAGCTCCCAGATCACTAGCGGGTCTCAAGAGACCCAGTACTTC.

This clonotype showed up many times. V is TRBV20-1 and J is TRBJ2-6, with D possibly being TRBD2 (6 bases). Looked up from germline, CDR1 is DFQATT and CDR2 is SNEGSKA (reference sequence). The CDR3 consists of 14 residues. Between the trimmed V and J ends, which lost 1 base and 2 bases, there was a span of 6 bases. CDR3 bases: TGCAGTGCTAGAGGACTAGCTGGGGCCAACGTCCTGACTTTC. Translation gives CSARGLAGANVLTF.

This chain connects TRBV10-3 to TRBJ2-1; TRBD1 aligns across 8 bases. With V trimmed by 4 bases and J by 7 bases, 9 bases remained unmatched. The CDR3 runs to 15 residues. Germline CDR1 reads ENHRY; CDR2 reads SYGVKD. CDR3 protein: CAISASGGAGNEQFF. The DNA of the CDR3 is TGTGCCATCAGTGCTTCAGGGGGCGCGGGGAATGAGCAGTTCTTC.

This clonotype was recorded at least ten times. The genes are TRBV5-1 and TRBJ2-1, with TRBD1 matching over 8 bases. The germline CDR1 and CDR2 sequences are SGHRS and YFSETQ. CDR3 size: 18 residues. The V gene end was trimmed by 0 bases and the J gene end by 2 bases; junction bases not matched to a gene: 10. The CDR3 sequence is CASSLVPGGRIAYNEQFF. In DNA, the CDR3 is TGCGCCAGCAGCTTGGTCCCAGGGGGCCGCATTGCCTACAATGAGCAGTTCTTC.

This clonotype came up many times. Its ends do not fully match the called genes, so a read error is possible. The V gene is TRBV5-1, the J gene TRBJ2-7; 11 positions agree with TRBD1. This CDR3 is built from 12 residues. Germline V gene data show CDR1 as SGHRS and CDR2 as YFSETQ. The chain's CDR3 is CASSLDGTGGNF. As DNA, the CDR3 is TGCGCCAGCAGCTTGGACGGGACAGGGGGTAACTTC.

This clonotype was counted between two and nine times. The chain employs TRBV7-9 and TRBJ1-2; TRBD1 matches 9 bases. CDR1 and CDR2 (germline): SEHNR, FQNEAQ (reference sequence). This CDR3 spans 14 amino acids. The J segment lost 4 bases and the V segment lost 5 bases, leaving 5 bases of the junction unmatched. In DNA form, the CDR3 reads TGTGCCAGCAGCCGGGACAGGGCCCCCTATGGCTACACCTTC. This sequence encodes CASSRDRAPYGYTF. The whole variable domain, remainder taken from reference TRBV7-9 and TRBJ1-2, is DTGVSQNPRHKITKRGQNVTFRCDPISEHNRLYWYRQTLGQGPEFLTYFQNEAQLEKSRLLSDRFSAERPKGSFSTLEIQRTEQGDSAMYLCASSRDRAPYGYTFGSGTRLTVV.

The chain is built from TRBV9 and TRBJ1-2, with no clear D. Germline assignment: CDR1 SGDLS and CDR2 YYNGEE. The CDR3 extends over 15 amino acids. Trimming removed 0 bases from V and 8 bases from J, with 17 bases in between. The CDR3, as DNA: TGTGCCAGCAGCGTAGAGACCCGACCGCCCTGGGGCTACACCTTC. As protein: CASSVETRPPWGYTF.

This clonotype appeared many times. The CDR3 bases are TGCGCCAGCAGCCACGGGACAGATATGAACACCGGGGAGCTGTTTTTT. This translates into CASSHGTDMNTGELFF. This rearrangement joins TRBV5-1 to TRBJ2-2; 7 bases align to TRBD1. Germline-derived CDR1 and CDR2 are SGHRS and YFSETQ. With 4 bases clipped from V and 1 base from J, the junction kept 7 bases outside the gene matches. There are 16 residues in the CDR3.

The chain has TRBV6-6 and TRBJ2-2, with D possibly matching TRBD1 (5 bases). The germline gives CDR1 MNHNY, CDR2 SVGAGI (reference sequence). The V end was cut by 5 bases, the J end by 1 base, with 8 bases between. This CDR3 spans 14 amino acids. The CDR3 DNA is TGTGCCAGCAGTAAAGACAGGAACACCGGGGAGCTGTTTTTT. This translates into CASSKDRNTGELFF.

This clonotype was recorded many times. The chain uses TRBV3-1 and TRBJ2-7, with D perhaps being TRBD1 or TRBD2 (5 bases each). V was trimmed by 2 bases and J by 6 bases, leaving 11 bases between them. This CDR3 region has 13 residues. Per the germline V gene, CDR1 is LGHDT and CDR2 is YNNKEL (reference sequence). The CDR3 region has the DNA TGTGCCAGCAGCCAAAATATGAGGGGCGAGCAGTACTTC. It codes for CASSQNMRGEQYF.

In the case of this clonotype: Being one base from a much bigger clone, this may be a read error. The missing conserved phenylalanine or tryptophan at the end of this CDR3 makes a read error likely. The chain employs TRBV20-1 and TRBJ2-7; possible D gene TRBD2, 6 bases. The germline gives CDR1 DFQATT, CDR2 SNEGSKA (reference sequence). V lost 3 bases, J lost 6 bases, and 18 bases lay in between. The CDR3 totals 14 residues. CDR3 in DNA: TGCAGTGCTAGTCCCGGGGGAGCACCTTCCGAGCAGTACTCC. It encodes CSASPGGAPSEQYS.

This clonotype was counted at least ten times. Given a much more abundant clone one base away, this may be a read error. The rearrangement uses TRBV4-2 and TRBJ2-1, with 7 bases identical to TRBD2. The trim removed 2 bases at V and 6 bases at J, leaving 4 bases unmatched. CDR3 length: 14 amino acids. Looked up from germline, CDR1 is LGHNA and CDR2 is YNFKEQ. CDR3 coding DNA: TGTGCCAGCAGCCAACCTCGGGAGGTCAATGAGCAGTTCTTC. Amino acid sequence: CASSQPREVNEQFF.